These 29 T cell receptor beta chains originate from one sample sequenced in a study of blood T cell repertoires in COVID-19. The data were produced by immunoSEQ multiplex PCR, yet TCRdb's version contains in-frame clones alone and is incomplete. The sample holds about 270,000 clones, approximately 86% seen once. Material: peripheral blood. Receptors originate from a man between 35 and 55 years old with active or convalescent COVID-19.

The rearrangement uses TRBV4-1 and TRBJ1-3; 7 bases agree with TRBD1. Germline CDR1 is MGHRA and CDR2 is YSYEKL. V was clipped by 0 bases and J by 2 bases; unmatched bases: 4. The CDR3 is 16 residues long. CDR3 DNA sequence: TGCGCCAGCAGCCAAGAAGAGGGGGCTCCTGGAAACACCATATATTTT. Translation gives CASSQEEGAPGNTIYF.

This clone was seen a few times. V usage is TRBV7-9 and J usage is TRBJ2-7; 7 nucleotides match TRBD2. Germline trimming cut 7 bases from V and 0 bases from J; bases unmatched to any gene: 9. Germline lookup yields CDR1 SEHNR and CDR2 FQNEAQ (reference sequence). The CDR3 contains 15 residues. CDR3 protein: CASTTTSQSSYEQYF. For the CDR3, the DNA is TGTGCCAGCACCACGACTAGCCAGAGCTCCTACGAGCAGTACTTC.

This chain connects TRBV7-2 to TRBJ1-2; D is unresolved. The V end was cut by 5 bases, the J end by 0 bases, with 19 bases between. The CDR3 length is 17 residues. In germline, CDR1 is SGHTA, CDR2 FQGNSA. This CDR3 reads CASSGSRIKLSNYGYTF. CDR3 DNA sequence: TGTGCCAGCAGCGGATCGAGGATCAAGCTTTCTAACTATGGCTACACCTTC.

This rearrangement joins TRBV5-1 to TRBJ2-5; D is possibly TRBD1 (5 bases). CDR3 length: 15 amino acids. In germline, CDR1 is SGHRS, CDR2 YFSETQ. The V gene lost 1 base and the J gene lost 2 bases, with 12 bases spanning the gap. The CDR3 bases are TGCGCCAGCAGCTTGATACCGACAGAACAAGAGACCCAGTACTTC. Protein: CASSLIPTEQETQYF.

This chain connects TRBV6-6 to TRBJ2-7, with 8 bases aligning to TRBD1. The CDR3 is 15 amino acids. The germline gives CDR1 MNHNY, CDR2 SVGAGI (reference sequence). Unmatched junction bases numbered 6, after V lost 0 bases and J lost 5 bases. The CDR3 loop reads CASSYSPRGLNEQYF. The CDR3 nucleotides read TGTGCCAGCAGTTACTCGCCCAGGGGGCTAAACGAGCAGTACTTC.

This rearrangement joins TRBV9 to TRBJ2-1; D ambiguous. Trimming cost V 0 bases and J 5 bases, with 9 bases left between them. Germline loops: CDR1 SGDLS, CDR2 YYNGEE. This CDR3 is 14 amino acids long. The CDR3 DNA sequence: TGTGCCAGCAGCGTAGCTGGGCAGGACAATGAGCAGTTCTTC. It specifies CASSVAGQDNEQFF.

This sequence joins TRBV9 and TRBJ2-2; D is uncertain. There are 14 residues in the CDR3. V lost 0 bases and J 5 bases, leaving 8 bases between the germline ends. The V gene's germline CDR1 is SGDLS and CDR2 YYNGEE. CDR3 protein: CASSVGQWTGELFF. The CDR3, as DNA: TGTGCCAGCAGCGTAGGTCAGTGGACCGGGGAGCTGTTTTTT.

This clone was seen only once. The chain carries TRBV4-1 and TRBJ2-7, with 10 nucleotides matching TRBD1. The CDR3 is 15 amino acids. Trimming took 3 bases from V and 6 from J; bases not matched to a gene: 8. The germline CDR1 and CDR2 sequences are MGHRA and YSYEKL. The CDR3 loop is CASSHVGQGVSEQYF. The DNA for the CDR3 is TGCGCCAGCAGCCATGTCGGACAGGGGGTGTCCGAGCAGTACTTC.

This chain connects TRBV19 to TRBJ1-5; the D is unclear. The ends were cut back, 3 bases at V and 12 bases at J, with 21 bases in the middle. CDR1 is LNHDA, CDR2 SQIVND, per germline (reference sequence). The CDR3 runs 15 residues. The CDR3 sequence is CASSIGGGEGRLQHF. CDR3 sequence (DNA): TGTGCCAGTAGTATTGGTGGCGGAGAAGGGAGGCTCCAGCATTTT.

The rearrangement links TRBV6-5 to TRBJ1-4; TRBD1 aligns across 8 bases. Germline V gives CDR1 MNHEY, CDR2 SVGAGI. The CDR3 sequence is 14 residues long. After removal of 1 base from V and 5 bases from J, the junction contained 0 bases not matched to a gene. CDR3 sequence: CASSYWTGNEKLFF. For the CDR3, the DNA is TGTGCCAGCAGTTACTGGACAGGGAATGAAAAACTGTTTTTT.

V and J are TRBV15 and TRBJ1-2, with D possibly matching TRBD1 (6 bases). The germline V gene has CDR1 LNHNV and CDR2 YYDKDF (reference sequence). V was pared by 0 bases and J by 7 bases, with 18 bases between. This CDR3 spans 16 amino acids. The CDR3 protein is CATSRDLSRDNSGYTF. As DNA, the CDR3 is TGTGCCACCAGCAGAGATCTAAGTCGGGACAACAGTGGCTACACCTTC.

The J gene is TRBJ2-6, the V gene TRBV7-9; 10 nucleotides agree with TRBD1. Germline V gene data show CDR1 as SEHNR and CDR2 as FQNEAQ (reference sequence). This CDR3 spans 19 amino acids. Germline trimming cut 1 base from V and 3 bases from J; bases unmatched to any gene: 9. Written as DNA, the CDR3 is TGTGCCAGCAGCTTAGGGTGGGACAGGGGAGTGCATGGGGCCAACGTCCTGACTTTC. Encoded protein: CASSLGWDRGVHGANVLTF.

The CDR3 DNA is TGCGCCAGCAGCTTGGCCCCGACAGGGTACAATGAGCAGTTCTTC. It is translated as CASSLAPTGYNEQFF. This chain uses TRBV5-1 with TRBJ2-1; 7 bases match TRBD1. Germline V CDR1 and CDR2: SGHRS, YFSETQ. This CDR3 contains 15 residues. Losses at the gene ends were 0 bases for V and 4 bases for J; bases not matched to a gene: 4.

This chain uses TRBV12-3 or TRBV12-4 with TRBJ2-1; D uncertain. Between the trimmed V and J ends, which lost 3 bases and 7 bases, there was a span of 10 bases. This CDR3 is 13 amino acids long. CDR3 nucleotides: TGTGCCAGCAGTTTGGGCAGGTGGAATGAGCAGTTCTTC. Translated, it gives CASSLGRWNEQFF.

The chain carries TRBV6-5 and TRBJ1-2; 7 positions match TRBD1. CDR1 and CDR2 from the germline V gene are MNHEY and SVGAGI. V was pared by 0 bases and J by 3 bases, with 4 bases of the junction left unmatched. The length of the CDR3 is 15 residues. CDR3 region: CASSYSGQVDYGYTF. CDR3 bases: TGTGCCAGCAGTTACTCAGGACAGGTCGACTATGGCTACACCTTC.

V gene TRBV28 combines with J gene TRBJ1-2; 7 bases are shared with TRBD1. The CDR3 contains 14 residues. V was pared by 5 bases and J by 4 bases, with 7 bases of the junction left unmatched. Per germline, CDR1 MDHEN and CDR2 SYDVKM. CDR3 coding DNA: TGTGCCAGCAGTGCAACAGGGGCATTCTATGGCTACACCTTC. Translation gives CASSATGAFYGYTF.

This chain links TRBV6-4 with TRBJ1-3, with no clear D. The CDR3 is made up of 13 amino acids. Germline V gives CDR1 MRHNA, CDR2 SNTAGT. Trimming removed 10 bases at V and 0 bases at J, with 10 bases between. The DNA for the CDR3 is TGTGCCACCTCACCTAACTCTGGAAACACCATATATTTT. The encoded protein is CATSPNSGNTIYF.

V is TRBV7-2 and J is TRBJ2-5; possible D gene TRBD1, 5 bases. V was clipped by 5 bases and J by 4 bases, with 17 bases between them. The CDR3 consists of 15 residues. Germline V lookup: CDR1 SGHTA, CDR2 FQGNSA. The DNA of the CDR3 is TGTGCCAGCAGCCGTGCTAGGGGTCTAGGAGAGACCCAGTACTTC. Translated, it gives CASSRARGLGETQYF. Full variable domain (outside the CDR3, taken from reference TRBV7-2 and TRBJ2-5): GAGVSQSPSNKVTEKGKDVELRCDPISGHTALYWYRQSLGQGLEFLIYFQGNSAPDKSGLPSDRFSAERTGGSVSTLTIQRTQQEDSAVYLCASSRARGLGETQYFGPGTRLLVL.

The rearrangement joins TRBV4-1 to TRBJ1-5; D is ambiguous. The germline gives CDR1 MGHRA, CDR2 YSYEKL. The CDR3 sequence is 15 residues long. V lost 4 bases and J lost 1, with 11 bases in between. CDR3 DNA sequence: TGCGCCAGCAGCCCCCGTGGAGGAAGCAATCAGCCCCAGCATTTT. Its protein is CASSPRGGSNQPQHF.

The gene calls are TRBV18 and TRBJ1-6; D call uncertain. The V gene lost 3 bases and the J gene lost 7 bases, with 13 bases spanning the gap. Germline loops: CDR1 KGHSH, CDR2 LQKENI. The CDR3 spans 15 residues. The CDR3 reads CASSPAASGNSPLHF. The CDR3 DNA reads TGTGCCAGCTCACCTGCAGCCTCGGGGAATTCACCCCTCCACTTT.

The chain joins TRBV7-2 to TRBJ2-2; 7 bases are a match to TRBD2. Trimming cost V 3 bases and J 4 bases; bases outside gene matches: 8. This CDR3 region has 16 residues. Germline CDR1 is SGHTA and CDR2 is FQGNSA. The CDR3 nucleotides are TGTGCCAGCAGCTTCTTCGGCGGGGGAGGCACCGGGGAGCTGTTTTTT. Translation: CASSFFGGGGTGELFF.

V is TRBV30 and J is TRBJ1-3; TRBD1 is a possible D gene (5 bases). Between the trimmed V and J ends, which lost 5 bases and 2 bases, there was a span of 10 bases. The germline gives CDR1 GTSNPN, CDR2 SVGIG (reference sequence). CDR3 size: 13 residues. CDR3: CAWGATTGNTIYF. In nucleotides, the CDR3 is TGTGCCTGGGGGGCGACTACTGGAAACACCATATATTTT. The full variable domain, with the rest looked up from reference TRBV30 and TRBJ1-3, is SQTIHQWPATLVQPVGSPLSLECTVEGTSNPNLYWYRQAAGRGLQLLFYSVGIGQISSEVPQNLSASRPQDRQFILSSKKLLLSDSGFYLCAWGATTGNTIYFGEGSWLTVV.

This clone was observed a few times. The chain links TRBV28 to TRBJ1-1; D gene uncertain. This CDR3 comprises 11 residues. Germline loops: CDR1 MDHEN, CDR2 SYDVKM. Trimming removed 3 bases at V and 3 bases at J, with 2 bases between. The CDR3 spells CASSFDTEAFF. The CDR3 nucleotides read TGTGCCAGCAGTTTCGACACTGAAGCTTTCTTT. Based on the CDR3 plus reference TRBV28 and TRBJ1-1, the full variable domain is DVKVTQSSRYLVKRTGEKVFLECVQDMDHENMFWYRQDPGLGLRLIYFSYDVKMKEKGDIPEGYSVSREKKERFSLILESASTNQTSMYLCASSFDTEAFFGQGTRLTVV.

CDR3 loop: CASSLDRGEAFF. CDR3 coding DNA: TGTGCCAGCAGTTTAGACAGGGGTGAAGCTTTCTTT. The chain carries TRBV6-5 and TRBJ1-1; 8 nucleotides line up with TRBD1. V dropped 4 bases and J dropped 7; count of bases not matched to a gene: 2. Germline CDR1 MNHEY, CDR2 SVGAGI. The CDR3 loop spans 12 amino acids.

This clone turned up a few times. The rearrangement joins TRBV6-5 to TRBJ1-6; 8 bases line up with TRBD1. After removal of 9 bases from V and 15 bases from J, the junction contained 19 bases not matched to a gene. Germline values: CDR1 MNHEY, CDR2 SVGAGI. The CDR3 sequence is 15 residues long. CDR3 sequence reads: CASGLGQVHRRRLHF. DNA for the CDR3: TGTGCCAGTGGACTGGGACAGGTCCACCGTCGACGCCTCCACTTT.

This rearrangement joins TRBV11-1 to TRBJ2-1; D gene ambiguous. Germline assignment: CDR1 SGHAT and CDR2 FQDESV (reference sequence). The V gene lost 3 bases and the J gene lost 6 bases, with 15 bases spanning the gap. This CDR3 contains 15 residues. The CDR3 is CASSFPSGLGNEQFF. The CDR3 DNA reads TGTGCCAGCAGCTTCCCATCAGGTTTGGGCAATGAGCAGTTCTTC.

This clone was counted between two and nine times. CDR3 sequence (DNA): TGTGCCAGCAGCCAAGAGGCTAGCGGGTACAATGAGCAGTTCTTC. Encoded protein: CASSQEASGYNEQFF. The chain has TRBV3-1 (or the pseudogene TRBV3-2) and TRBJ2-1, with 8 bases that match TRBD2. J gave up 4 bases and V 0 bases, and 2 bases lay outside the gene matches. This CDR3 region has 15 residues. Germline CDR1 reads LGHDT; CDR2 reads YNNKEL (reference sequence).

In the case of this clone: Compared with germline, one end of the junction differs, possibly owing to a read error. The rearrangement uses TRBV5-1 and TRBJ2-7; 10 positions match TRBD1. The V gene's germline CDR1 is SGHRS and CDR2 YFSETQ. This CDR3 comprises 12 residues. The CDR3 coding sequence is TGCGCCAGCAGCTTGGATCGGGACAGGGGCAACTTC. This encodes CASSLDRDRGNF.

The chain carries TRBV6-5 and TRBJ1-2; D is possibly TRBD1 (6 bases). The CDR3 contains 13 residues. Germline V CDR1 and CDR2: MNHEY, SVGAGI. With 5 bases removed from V and 4 bases from J, the gap between germline ends came to 11 bases. Here the CDR3 reads CASSPRDIYGYTF. CDR3 nucleotides: TGTGCCAGCAGTCCCCGGGACATCTATGGCTACACCTTC.